This T cell receptor beta chain was profiled in a study of cytomegalovirus exposure and HLA in healthy donors. Regarding the study as a whole: In all likelihood, a cluster of highly shared sequence variants was a sequencing artifact.

Primers for the PCR totalled 60 Vbeta and 13 Jbeta. Some clones are missing from TCRdb's copy, which holds only in-frame ones; the method was immunoSEQ multiplex PCR. The table has more than 110,000 clones, roughly 76% seen once; the top ten hold around 14%. CDR3 size: 16 residues. Looked up from germline, CDR1 is SNHLY and CDR2 is FYNNEI. The V and J ends lost 3 bases and 3 bases, in that order; junction bases with no gene match: 5. It was healthy bone marrow donors who served as donors. As for this clone: The antigen remains unidentified.

The chain couples TRBV2 to TRBJ2-1; 10 positions match TRBD2. The receptor was isolated from a human donor in good health. The sample taken for sequencing was PBMCs. The DNA for the CDR3 is TGTGCCAGCAGTGATAAAGCGGGGGGGCTCTACAATGAGCAGTTCTTC. Translating it yields CASSDKAGGLYNEQFF. The variable domain in full, with the rest retrieved from reference TRBV2 and TRBJ2-1, is EPEVTQTPSHQVTQMGQEVILRCVPISNHLYFYWYRQILGQKVEFLVSFYNNEISEKSEIFDDQFSVERPDGSNFTLKIRSTKLEDSAMYFCASSDKAGGLYNEQFFGPGTRLTVL.